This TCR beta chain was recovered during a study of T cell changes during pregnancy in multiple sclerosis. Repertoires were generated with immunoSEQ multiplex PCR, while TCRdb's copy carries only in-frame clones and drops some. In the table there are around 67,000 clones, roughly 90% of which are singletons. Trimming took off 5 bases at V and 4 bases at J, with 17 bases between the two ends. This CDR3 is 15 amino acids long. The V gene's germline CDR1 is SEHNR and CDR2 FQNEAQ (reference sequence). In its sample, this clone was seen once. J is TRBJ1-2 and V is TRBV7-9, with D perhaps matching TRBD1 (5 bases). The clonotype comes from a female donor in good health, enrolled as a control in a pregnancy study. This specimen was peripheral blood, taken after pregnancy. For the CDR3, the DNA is TGTGCCAGCAGCCCAGGGTACGACAGTTCCTATGGCTACACCTTC. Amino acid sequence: CASSPGYDSSYGYTF. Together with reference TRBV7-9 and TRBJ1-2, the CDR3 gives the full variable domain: DTGVSQNPRHKITKRGQNVTFRCDPISEHNRLYWYRQTLGQGPEFLTYFQNEAQLEKSRLLSDRFSAERPKGSFSTLEIQRTEQGDSAMYLCASSPGYDSSYGYTFGSGTRLTVV.